This T cell receptor (beta chain) was observed in a study of blood T cell repertoires in COVID-19. Overall study context: Samples came from the United States, Italy and Spain, spanning acute and convalescent COVID-19. Sample material is recorded as cDNA or gDNA derived from T cells, B-cell-depleted T cells, or PBMCs.

The CDR3 is 10 amino acids. With 8 bases clipped from V and 10 bases from J, the junction kept 1 base outside the gene matches. Germline V lookup: CDR1 MNHEY, CDR2 SMNVEV (reference sequence). As handled by the study authors: Estimation of nucleated cell counts relied on the amplification of reference gene primers. Some clones are missing from TCRdb's copy, which holds only in-frame ones; the method was immunoSEQ multiplex PCR. V and J calls plus clone size are reproduced from that table; the DNA served to infer D and trimming. The sample lists some 270,000 clones, around 89% occurring once. The origin of this receptor is a man aged 25 to 45 with acute or convalescent COVID-19. The V and J genes are TRBV27 and TRBJ1-5; 8 bases fit TRBD1. Sample: peripheral blood. The CDR3 DNA sequence: TGTGCCAGCGGACAGGGTCCCCAGCATTTT. Its translation is CASGQGPQHF.